Listed here is a single T cell receptor beta chain. Its specificity is not known. The data originate from a study of CD8+ T cells in alopecia areata. Notes on the study in general: Clonality was higher in lesional than normal scalp, especially in alopecia totalis/universalis. Normal skin's resident alphabeta T cells are sequenced alongside lesional scalp T cells. Clarity of TCR sharing across patients fell short of that in mice, possibly HLA-related.

The sequencing template was cDNA reverse transcribed from extracted RNA. TCRdb's copy holds only in-frame clones and misses some; the assay was immunoSEQ multiplex PCR. This repertoire shows some 200,000 clones, approximately 56% found once; its top ten account for under 15%. Alopecia areata patients provided lesional scalp punch biopsies and peripheral blood. V dropped 2 bases and J dropped 5 bases, with 6 bases sitting between them. Germline-derived CDR1 and CDR2 are LNHDA and SQIVND (reference sequence). This CDR3 has 12 residues. This TCR came from a human donor with alopecia areata. This chain links TRBV19 with TRBJ1-2; D gene unclear. This material consisted of CD4+ T cells sorted from blood, taken at week 0. CDR3 sequence: CASSITGYGYTF. DNA of the CDR3: TGTGCCAGTAGTATAACGGGTTATGGCTACACCTTC.